The rows below give T cell receptor beta chains drawn from one sample of a study of STAT5B mutations in CD4+ large granular lymphocyte leukemia. Profiling relied on immunoSEQ multiplex PCR, and the TCRdb table lists in-frame clones only, not all of them. The data hold nearly 20,000 clones, with less than 85% observed a single time. Sequences were obtained from CD4+ T cells from blood buffy coats. The source is a human donor in good health. CDR3s include the opening cysteine and the closing phenylalanine or tryptophan. The D gene is left open where the match is weak. Clone size, where shown, is once, few, many, or a class for clones that have expanded.

>TRBV29-1|TRBJ2-5|.|TRBD2
TGCAGCGTTGAAGATCCGGGGAGGGTGAAGACCCAGTACTTC
CSVEDPGRVKTQYF
>TRBV30|TRBJ1-5|few|.
TGTGCCTGGAGTGTAAGGGGGGGCTATCAGCCCCAGCATTTT
CAWSVRGGYQPQHF
>TRBV2|TRBJ2-5|.|TRBD1
TGTGCCAGCAGTGTACCTCCGGGACAGAATTCTGAGACCCAGTACTTC
CASSVPPGQNSETQYF
>TRBV7-9|TRBJ1-6|.|.
TGTGCCAGCAGCCCCTCAAGGGGCGTAGGATCACCCCTCCACTTT
CASSPSRGVGSPLHF
>TRBV5-4|TRBJ1-5|few|.
TGTGCCAGCAGCTTGATGGGGGACGGTCAGCCCCAGCATTTT
CASSLMGDGQPQHF
>TRBV5-5|TRBJ2-7|.|.
TGTGCCAGCAGCTTGCTCCCCCAGGTGGCGGGTAGCTCCTACGAGCAGTACTTC
CASSLLPQVAGSSYEQYF
>TRBV5-4|TRBJ2-1|.|TRBD1
TGTGCCAGCAGCTCCGCTGACAGGGGATATGAGCAGTTCTTC
CASSSADRGYEQFF
>TRBV2|TRBJ1-2|.|.
TGTGCCAGCAATAGAAACTGGGACGGCGCAGGCTACACCTTC
CASNRNWDGAGYTF
>TRBV7-9|TRBJ1-1|.|.
TGTGCCAGCAGCCCCCGCGGGGTCGCTGAAGCTTTCTTT
CASSPRGVAEAFF
>TRBV6-1|TRBJ2-7|.|TRBD2
TGTGCCAGCTCGCGGACTAGCTCCTACGAGCAGTACTTC
CASSRTSSYEQYF
>TRBV25-1|TRBJ2-5|.|.
TGTGCCAGCAGTGACAGAAAGGGGTCCAAAGAGACCCAGTACTTC
CASSDRKGSKETQYF
>TRBV6-1|TRBJ2-7|.|TRBD1
TGTGCCAGCAGTTTTTCGACAGGGCCCTACGAGCAGTACTTC
CASSFSTGPYEQYF
>TRBV27|TRBJ2-3|.|TRBD2
TGTGCCAGCAGTTTAAGGCCAACTAGCGGGAGAGCAGATACGCAGTATTTT
CASSLRPTSGRADTQYF
>TRBV19|TRBJ2-6|.|.
TGTGCCAGTAGTATAGCACAGGGCGCCGGGGCCAACGTCCTGACTTTC
CASSIAQGAGANVLTF
>TRBV6-5|TRBJ2-3|.|TRBD2
TGTGCCAGCAGTTACGGAGCGGGGGCGCAGTATTTT
CASSYGAGAQYF
>TRBV27|TRBJ2-1|.|TRBD1
TGTGCCAGCAGTCCGGCCGGGACAGGGGTATACAATGAGCAGTTCTTC
CASSPAGTGVYNEQFF
>TRBV19|TRBJ1-1|.|.
TGTGCCAGTAGTATTATGTCAGTGAACACTGAAGCTTTCTTT
CASSIMSVNTEAFF
>TRBV18|TRBJ1-6|.|.
TGTGCCAGCTCCACGACAGATAATTCACCCCTCCACTTT
CASSTTDNSPLHF
>TRBV19|TRBJ2-2|.|.
TGTGCCAGTAGTATGAGGCGGGAGAACACCGGGGAGCTGTTTTTT
CASSMRRENTGELFF
>TRBV6-5|TRBJ2-6|.|.
TGTGCCAGCAGTTTAAGGGCTGGGGCCAACGTCCTGACTTTC
CASSLRAGANVLTF
>TRBV2|TRBJ2-1|.|TRBD2
TGTGCCAGCAGTGAAAGGGTTCGGCCGACTAGCGGGAGCAATGAGCAGTTCTTC
CASSERVRPTSGSNEQFF
>TRBV6-1|TRBJ1-1|.|.
TGTGCCAGCAGGGCGGACGGTGACACTGAAGCTTTCTTT
CASRADGDTEAFF
>TRBV30|TRBJ1-1|few|.
TGTGCCTGGAGCCCGGGGGGGGACACTGAAGCTTTCTTT
CAWSPGGDTEAFF
>TRBV6-5|TRBJ2-1|.|.
TGTGCCAGCAGTTCTAGGCACCTCTACAATGAGCAGTTCTTC
CASSSRHLYNEQFF
>TRBV5-6|TRBJ2-1|.|TRBD2
TGTGCCAGCAGCTCCTATAGCGGGAACAATGAGCAGTTCTTC
CASSSYSGNNEQFF
>TRBV19|TRBJ1-3|once|.
TGTGCCAGTAGTAGAGCAGGGCTCGGAAACACCATATATTTT
CASSRAGLGNTIYF
>TRBV19|TRBJ2-1|.|TRBD2
TGTGCCAGTAGCCTTAGCGGGAGGGCCAATGAGCAGTTCTTC
CASSLSGRANEQFF
>TRBV27|TRBJ2-1|.|TRBD2
TGTGCCAGCAGAGGAGCCGGGACTAGCGGGGCTGGGGAGCAGTTCTTC
CASRGAGTSGAGEQFF
>TRBV20-1|TRBJ1-2|.|TRBD1
TGCAGTGGACAGGGCCACTATGGCTACACCTTC
CSGQGHYGYTF
>TRBV11-2|TRBJ2-5|.|.
TGTGCCAGCAGCTCGACCCCACAGGGGACCCAGTACTTC
CASSSTPQGTQYF
>TRBV30|TRBJ2-1|.|.
TGTGCCTGGAGTGTTCACCGCCAGACATGGGGTGAGCAGTTCTTC
CAWSVHRQTWGEQFF
>TRBV7-9|TRBJ2-5|once|TRBD1
TGTGCCAGCAGCCTTACCGGGACAGGGGCGGAGACCCAGTACTTC
CASSLTGTGAETQYF
>TRBV7-2|TRBJ2-7|.|TRBD2
TGTGCCAGCAGCTTAAAGACTAGCGGGAGGGCCCGCCCACTCGAGCAGTACTTC
CASSLKTSGRARPLEQYF
>TRBV7-9|TRBJ2-7|.|.
TGTGCCAGCGGGAGCGGTTCTTACGAGCAGTACTTC
CASGSGSYEQYF
>TRBV25-1|TRBJ1-2|.|.
TGTGCCAGCAGCGATCATCCGGACAGCTATGGCTACACCTTC
CASSDHPDSYGYTF
>TRBV6-5|TRBJ1-2|.|.
TGTGCCAGCAGTCCATACGGGACTGTTGGCTACACCTTC
CASSPYGTVGYTF
>TRBV11-2|TRBJ2-1|.|.
TGTGCCAGCAGCCCGATAGGCGGTGGTGTGAGGGCCTACAATGAGCAGTTCTTC
CASSPIGGGVRAYNEQFF
>TRBV19|TRBJ1-2|.|TRBD1
TGTGCCAGTAGCCGGACAGGCCCCTATGGCTACACCTTC
CASSRTGPYGYTF
>TRBV7-9|TRBJ1-3|.|TRBD1
TGTGCCAGCAGCTTAGGACAGGGGAACACCATATATTTT
CASSLGQGNTIYF
>TRBV7-8|TRBJ2-2|.|TRBD1
TGTGCCAGCAGTCGAGGGACAGGGAGCGTCCGGGAGCTGTTTTTT
CASSRGTGSVRELFF
>TRBV5-1|TRBJ2-6|.|.
TGCGCCAGCAGCTACCAGGGTACTGGGGCCAACGTCCTGACTTTC
CASSYQGTGANVLTF